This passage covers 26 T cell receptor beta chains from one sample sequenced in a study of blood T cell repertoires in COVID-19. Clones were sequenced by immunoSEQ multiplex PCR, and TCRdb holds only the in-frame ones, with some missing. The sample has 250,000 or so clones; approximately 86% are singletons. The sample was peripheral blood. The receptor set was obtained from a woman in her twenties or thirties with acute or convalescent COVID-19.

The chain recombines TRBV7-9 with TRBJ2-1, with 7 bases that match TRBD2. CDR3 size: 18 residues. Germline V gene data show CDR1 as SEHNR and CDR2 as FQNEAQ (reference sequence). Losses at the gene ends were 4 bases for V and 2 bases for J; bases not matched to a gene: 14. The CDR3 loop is CASSWGGGSSGPYNEQFF. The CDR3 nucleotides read TGTGCCAGCAGCTGGGGTGGGGGTTCTAGCGGTCCCTACAATGAGCAGTTCTTC.

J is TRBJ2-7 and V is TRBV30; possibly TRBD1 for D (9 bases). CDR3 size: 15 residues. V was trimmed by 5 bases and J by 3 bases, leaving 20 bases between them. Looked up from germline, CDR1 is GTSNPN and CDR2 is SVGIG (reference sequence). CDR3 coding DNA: TGTGCCTGGCGTGCGGGGGGACAGGGATTCTACGAGCAGTACTTC. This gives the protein CAWRAGGQGFYEQYF. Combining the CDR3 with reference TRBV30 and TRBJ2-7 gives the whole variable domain SQTIHQWPATLVQPVGSPLSLECTVEGTSNPNLYWYRQAAGRGLQLLFYSVGIGQISSEVPQNLSASRPQDRQFILSSKKLLLSDSGFYLCAWRAGGQGFYEQYFGPGTRLTVT.

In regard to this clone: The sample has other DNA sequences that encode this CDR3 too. The CDR3 is CASSHGSYEQYF. CDR3 bases: TGTGCCAGCAGCCACGGCTCCTACGAGCAGTACTTC. The V call is TRBV3-1 (or the pseudogene TRBV3-2), the J call TRBJ2-7, with D uncertain. Per the germline V gene, CDR1 is LGHDT and CDR2 is YNNKEL (reference sequence). The ends were cut back, 3 bases at V and 0 bases at J, with 3 bases in the middle. The CDR3 spans 12 residues.

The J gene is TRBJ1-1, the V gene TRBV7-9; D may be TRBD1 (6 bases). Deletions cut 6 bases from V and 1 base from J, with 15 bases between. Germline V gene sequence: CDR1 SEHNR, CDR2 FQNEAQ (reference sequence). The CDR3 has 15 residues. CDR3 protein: CASRGARGSNTEAFF. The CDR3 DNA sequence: TGTGCCAGCAGGGGGGCCAGGGGCTCGAACACTGAAGCTTTCTTT.

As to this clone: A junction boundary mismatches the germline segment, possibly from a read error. Here the CDR3 reads CASSQNYEQYF. The CDR3 nucleotides read TGTGCGAGCAGTCAAAACTACGAGCAGTACTTC. The chain employs TRBV2 and TRBJ2-7; D not resolved. CDR1 is SNHLY and CDR2 is FYNNEI in the germline V gene. The CDR3 loop spans 11 amino acids. The full variable domain, completed using reference TRBV2 and TRBJ2-7, is EPEVTQTPSHQVTQMGQEVILRCVPISNHLYFYWYRQILGQKVEFLVSFYNNEISEKSEIFDDQFSVERPDGSNFTLKIRSTKLEDSAMYFCASSQNYEQYFGPGTRLTVT.

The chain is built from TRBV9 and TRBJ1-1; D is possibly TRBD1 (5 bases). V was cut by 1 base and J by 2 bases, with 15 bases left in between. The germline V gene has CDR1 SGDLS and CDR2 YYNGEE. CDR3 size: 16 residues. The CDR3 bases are TGTGCCAGCAGCGTATCTCAGGGTATCGGAAACACTGAAGCTTTCTTT. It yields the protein CASSVSQGIGNTEAFF.

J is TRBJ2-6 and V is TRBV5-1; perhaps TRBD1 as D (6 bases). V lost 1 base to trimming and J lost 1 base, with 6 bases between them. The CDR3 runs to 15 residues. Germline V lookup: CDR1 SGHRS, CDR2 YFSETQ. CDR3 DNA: TGCGCCAGCAGCTTGAGGGGGTCTGGGGCCAACGTCCTGACTTTC. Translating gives CASSLRGSGANVLTF.

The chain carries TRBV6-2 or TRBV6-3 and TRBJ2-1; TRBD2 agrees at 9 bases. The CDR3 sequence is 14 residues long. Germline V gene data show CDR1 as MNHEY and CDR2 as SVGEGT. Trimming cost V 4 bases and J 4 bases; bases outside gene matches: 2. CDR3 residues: CASSSGLAYNEQFF. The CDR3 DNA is TGTGCCAGCAGTTCGGGACTAGCTTACAATGAGCAGTTCTTC.

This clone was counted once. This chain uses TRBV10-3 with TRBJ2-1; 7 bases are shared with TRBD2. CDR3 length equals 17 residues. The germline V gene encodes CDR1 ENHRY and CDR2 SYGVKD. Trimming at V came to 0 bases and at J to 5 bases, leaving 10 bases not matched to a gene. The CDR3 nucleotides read TGTGCCATCAGTGAGTCGAGGGCTAGCGGTGATCACAATGAGCAGTTCTTC. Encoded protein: CAISESRASGDHNEQFF.

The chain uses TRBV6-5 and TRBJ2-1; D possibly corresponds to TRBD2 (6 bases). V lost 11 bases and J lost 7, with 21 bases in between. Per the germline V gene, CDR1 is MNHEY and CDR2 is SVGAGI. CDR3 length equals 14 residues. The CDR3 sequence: CAGMAGPSFNEQFF. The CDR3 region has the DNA TGTGCCGGCATGGCGGGGCCAAGTTTTAATGAGCAGTTCTTC.

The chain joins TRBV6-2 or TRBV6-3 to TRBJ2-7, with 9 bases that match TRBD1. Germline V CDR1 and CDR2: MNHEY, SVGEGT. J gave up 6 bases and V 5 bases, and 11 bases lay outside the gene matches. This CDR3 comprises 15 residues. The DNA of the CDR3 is TGTGCCAGCAGTCCCGGGACAGGGTTTACTCTCGAGCAGTACTTC. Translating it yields CASSPGTGFTLEQYF.

CDR3 bases: TGTGCCAGTAGTATAGGGACTAGCGGGATGATAGATACGCAGTATTTT. Translating gives CASSIGTSGMIDTQYF. This chain connects TRBV19 to TRBJ2-3, with 12 bases that match TRBD2. The CDR3 covers 16 residues. The germline V gene has CDR1 LNHDA and CDR2 SQIVND (reference sequence). V was clipped by 1 base and J by 5 bases; unmatched bases: 4.

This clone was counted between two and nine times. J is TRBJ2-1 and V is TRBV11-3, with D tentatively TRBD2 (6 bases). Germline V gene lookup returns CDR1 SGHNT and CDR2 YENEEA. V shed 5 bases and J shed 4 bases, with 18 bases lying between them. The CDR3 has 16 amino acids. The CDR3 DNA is TGTGCCAGCAGCATACTTAACTGGGACTCGTACAATGAGCAGTTCTTC. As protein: CASSILNWDSYNEQFF.

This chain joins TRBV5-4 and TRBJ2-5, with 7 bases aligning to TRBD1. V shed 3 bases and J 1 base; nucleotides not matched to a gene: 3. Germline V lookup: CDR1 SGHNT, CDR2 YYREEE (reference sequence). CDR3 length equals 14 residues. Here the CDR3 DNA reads TGTGCCAGCAGCTCCGGGACAGCCCAAGAGACCCAGTACTTC. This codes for CASSSGTAQETQYF.

The CDR3 spells CASSLEVAGGYGYTF. CDR3 DNA sequence: TGTGCCAGCAGCTTGGAGGTCGCAGGGGGCTATGGCTACACCTTC. The rearrangement uses TRBV5-5 and TRBJ1-2, with 7 bases lining up with TRBD1. Trimming cost V 0 bases and J 4 bases; bases outside gene matches: 6. Germline assignment: CDR1 SGHKS and CDR2 YYEKEE (reference sequence). This CDR3 is 15 amino acids long.

The CDR3 DNA reads TGTGCCACCAGTGATCCAGTGGCAGGGCCCTACAATGAGCAGTTCTTC. It encodes CATSDPVAGPYNEQFF. The chain employs TRBV24-1 and TRBJ2-1; the D gene is possibly TRBD1 (5 bases). From germline, CDR1 is KGHDR and CDR2 SFDVKD. V dropped 3 bases and J dropped 2 bases, with 13 bases sitting between them. There are 16 residues in the CDR3.

The CDR3 protein is CASSLFGGSLVETQYF. As DNA, the CDR3 is TGTGCCAGCAGCTTATTTGGCGGGAGCCTGGTAGAGACCCAGTACTTC. The chain combines TRBV7-2 with TRBJ2-5; 7 bases map to TRBD2. Germline-derived CDR1 and CDR2 are SGHTA and FQGNSA. Trimming cost V 2 bases and J 4 bases; bases outside gene matches: 10. This CDR3 has 16 residues.

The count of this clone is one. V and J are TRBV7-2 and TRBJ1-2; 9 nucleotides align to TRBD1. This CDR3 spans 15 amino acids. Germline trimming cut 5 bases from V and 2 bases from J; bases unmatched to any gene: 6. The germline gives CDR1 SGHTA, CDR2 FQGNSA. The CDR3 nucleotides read TGTGCCAGCAGCGGATGGACAGGGGAGAACTATGGCTACACCTTC. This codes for CASSGWTGENYGYTF.

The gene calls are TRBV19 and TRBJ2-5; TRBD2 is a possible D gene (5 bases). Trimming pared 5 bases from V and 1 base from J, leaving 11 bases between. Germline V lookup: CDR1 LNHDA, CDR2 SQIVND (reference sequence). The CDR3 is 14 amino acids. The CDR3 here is CASSSAGLQETQYF. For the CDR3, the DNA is TGTGCCAGTAGTTCCGCGGGCCTCCAAGAGACCCAGTACTTC.

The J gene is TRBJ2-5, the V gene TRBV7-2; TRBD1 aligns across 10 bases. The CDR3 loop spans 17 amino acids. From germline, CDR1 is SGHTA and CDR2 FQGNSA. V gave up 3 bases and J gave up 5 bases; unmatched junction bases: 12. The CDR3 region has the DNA TGTGCCAGCAGCTTTCTGCCCGGGACAGGGGTTTCGGAGACCCAGTACTTC. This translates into CASSFLPGTGVSETQYF.

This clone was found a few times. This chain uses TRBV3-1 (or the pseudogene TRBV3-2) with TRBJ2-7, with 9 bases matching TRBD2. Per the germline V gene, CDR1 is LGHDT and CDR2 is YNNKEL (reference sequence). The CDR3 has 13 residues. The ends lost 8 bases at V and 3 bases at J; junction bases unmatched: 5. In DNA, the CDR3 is TGTGCCAGCGCTAGGACTAGCGACTACGAGCAGTACTTC. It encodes CASARTSDYEQYF.

The CDR3 DNA reads as TGTGCCAGCAGCTTTCCGCTGGAGAGCTCCTACGAGCAGTACTTC. Amino acids: CASSFPLESSYEQYF. V is TRBV11-2 and J is TRBJ2-7, with D uncertain. The CDR3 loop spans 15 amino acids. Germline V gene data show CDR1 as SGHAT and CDR2 as FQNNGV. With 3 bases removed from V and 0 bases from J, the gap between germline ends came to 12 bases.

The CDR3 reads CAWSSGVYGYTF. In nucleotides, the CDR3 is TGTGCCTGGAGTTCCGGGGTCTATGGCTACACCTTC. The chain uses TRBV30 and TRBJ1-2; unclear D gene. The length of the CDR3 is 12 residues. Germline V gene lookup returns CDR1 GTSNPN and CDR2 SVGIG (reference sequence). V lost 2 bases and J 4 bases, leaving 8 bases between the germline ends.

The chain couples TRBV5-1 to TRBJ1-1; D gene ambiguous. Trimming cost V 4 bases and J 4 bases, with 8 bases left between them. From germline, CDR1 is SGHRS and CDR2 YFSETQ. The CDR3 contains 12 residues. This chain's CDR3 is CASSREGTEAFF. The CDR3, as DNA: TGCGCCAGCAGCCGCGAGGGCACTGAAGCTTTCTTT. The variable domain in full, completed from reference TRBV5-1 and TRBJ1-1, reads KAGVTQTPRYLIKTRGQQVTLSCSPISGHRSVSWYQQTPGQGLQFLFEYFSETQRNKGNFPGRFSGRQFSNSRSEMNVSTLELGDSALYLCASSREGTEAFFGQGTRLTVV.

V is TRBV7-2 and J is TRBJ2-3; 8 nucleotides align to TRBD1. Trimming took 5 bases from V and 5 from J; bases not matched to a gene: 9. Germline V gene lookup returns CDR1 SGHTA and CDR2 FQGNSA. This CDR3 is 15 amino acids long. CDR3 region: CASSVGQVEEDTQYF. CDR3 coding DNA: TGTGCCAGCAGCGTGGGACAGGTTGAGGAAGATACGCAGTATTTT. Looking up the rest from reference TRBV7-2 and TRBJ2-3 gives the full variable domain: GAGVSQSPSNKVTEKGKDVELRCDPISGHTALYWYRQSLGQGLEFLIYFQGNSAPDKSGLPSDRFSAERTGGSVSTLTIQRTQQEDSAVYLCASSVGQVEEDTQYFGPGTRLTVL.

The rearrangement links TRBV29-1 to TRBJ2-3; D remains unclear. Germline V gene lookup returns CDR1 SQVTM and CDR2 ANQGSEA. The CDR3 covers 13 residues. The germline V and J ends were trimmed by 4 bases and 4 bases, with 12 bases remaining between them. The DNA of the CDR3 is TGCAGCGTTGGTAGCCTCCCTTCAGATACGCAGTATTTT. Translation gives CSVGSLPSDTQYF.